This TCR beta chain comes out of a study of CD8 T cells in ankylosing spondylitis. Whole-study findings and limits: Peripheral blood held disease-linked clones only at relatively low frequency, and these were CD8+. Characteristic, it appeared, of ankylosing spondylitis blood was a TCR beta motif of eight highly homologous variants. There was reportedly significant enrichment of clones that were disease-linked in matched ankylosing spondylitis synovial fluid.

About this clonotype: Its antigen remains unidentified.

Germline assignment: CDR1 ENHRY and CDR2 SYGVKD. The V and J ends lost 0 bases and 0 bases respectively, with 14 bases between them. This CDR3 contains 17 residues. Quantitative molecular-barcoded 5'-RACE generated the TCR beta libraries. TCRdb fed the 5' RACE reads into MiXCR, producing one record per CDR3 protein. The sample has 250,000 or so distinct CDR3 sequences, about 10% seen once; the top ten hold roughly 6.8%. This sequence originates from a male donor with ankylosing spondylitis or in good health (not recorded which). The rearrangement links TRBV10-3 to TRBJ1-2, with D tentatively TRBD1 (6 bases). Input material: blood, either unsorted or a sorted T cell fraction (not recorded which). CDR3 coding DNA: TGTGCCATCAGTGAGTCTGCCCAGGGGCAAGCTAACTATGGCTACACCTTC. Protein sequence: CAISESAQGQANYGYTF.